The 6 T cell receptor beta chains reported below all come from one sample, sequenced in a study of blood T cell repertoires in COVID-19. Profiled with immunoSEQ multiplex PCR; TCRdb holds only in-frame clones, not every one. The sample shows about 240,000 clones, approximately 88% of them seen only once. Sequencing input: peripheral blood. The receptors derive from a young woman with acute or convalescent COVID-19.

The gene calls are TRBV19 and TRBJ2-1, with 7 bases identical to TRBD2. The trim removed 10 bases at V and 9 bases at J, leaving 18 bases unmatched. This CDR3 is built from 15 residues. Germline V gene sequence: CDR1 LNHDA, CDR2 SQIVND (reference sequence). CDR3 nucleotides: TGTGCCATCGGGTTACCGGGCGGGAGAAGAGGTGAGCAGTTCTTC. It translates to CAIGLPGGRRGEQFF.

The chain combines TRBV7-9 with TRBJ1-1; TRBD1 matches at 8 bases. After removal of 5 bases from V and 1 base from J, the junction contained 18 bases not matched to a gene. The CDR3 length is 19 residues. CDR1 SEHNR and CDR2 FQNEAQ come from the germline V gene (reference sequence). CDR3 DNA sequence: TGTGCCAGCAGCATCCGGGGGGTGACAGGGGTTAGGTCGAACACTGAAGCTTTCTTT. Its translation is CASSIRGVTGVRSNTEAFF.

J is TRBJ1-6 and V is TRBV5-4, with D maybe TRBD1 (6 bases). Trimming removed 10 bases from V and 4 bases from J, with 18 bases in between. The CDR3 has 15 residues. The germline CDR1 and CDR2 sequences are SGHNT and YYREEE (reference sequence). The CDR3 is CARPGQHLYNSPLHF. The CDR3 DNA reads TGTGCCCGCCCAGGACAGCATCTTTATAATTCACCCCTCCACTTT.

CDR3 amino acids: CASSGGSYEQYF. CDR3 DNA sequence: TGTGCCAGCAGCGGCGGGAGCTACGAGCAGTACTTC. The chain has TRBV9 and TRBJ2-7; 7 nucleotides match TRBD2. CDR1 is SGDLS, CDR2 YYNGEE, per germline. CDR3 length: 12 residues. V was clipped by 3 bases and J by 3 bases; unmatched bases: 0.

The CDR3 loop reads CASSFGPGGVGGQYF. The DNA of the CDR3 is TGTGCCAGCAGTTTCGGGCCCGGGGGGGTAGGTGGGCAGTATTTT. The chain couples TRBV28 to TRBJ2-3; 8 bases are shared with TRBD2. Trimming cost V 3 bases and J 11 bases; bases outside gene matches: 13. The CDR3 sequence is 15 residues long. The germline CDR1 and CDR2 sequences are MDHEN and SYDVKM.

The chain uses TRBV13 and TRBJ2-7; 10 bases fit TRBD2. CDR3 length: 15 amino acids. The V gene end was trimmed by 3 bases and the J gene end by 4 bases; junction bases not matched to a gene: 6. CDR1 is PRHDT and CDR2 is FYEKMQ in the germline V gene (reference sequence). The DNA of the CDR3 is TGTGCCAGCAGCTTTTGGACTAGCGGCCTATACGAGCAGTACTTC. Translated: CASSFWTSGLYEQYF. Drawing the rest from reference TRBV13 and TRBJ2-7, the complete variable domain is AAGVIQSPRHLIKEKRETATLKCYPIPRHDTVYWYQQGPGQDPQFLISFYEKMQSDKGSIPDRFSAQQFSDYHSELNMSSLELGDSALYFCASSFWTSGLYEQYFGPGTRLTVT.